Following are 5 T cell receptor beta chains from one sample sequenced in a study of blood T cell repertoires in COVID-19. Repertoires were generated with immunoSEQ multiplex PCR, while TCRdb's copy carries only in-frame clones and drops some. Of about 74,000 clones in the sample, around 78% were seen once. Material: peripheral blood. Source of these receptors: a human donor in a cohort sampled during active COVID-19.

The V gene is TRBV30, the J gene TRBJ1-4; perhaps TRBD1 as D (5 bases). This CDR3 contains 12 residues. Trimming removed 6 bases at V and 4 bases at J, with 9 bases between. Germline values: CDR1 GTSNPN, CDR2 SVGIG (reference sequence). The CDR3 region is CACRGVNEKLFF. Here the CDR3 DNA reads TGTGCCTGCCGGGGGGTTAATGAAAAACTGTTTTTT.

The chain couples TRBV5-5 to TRBJ1-1; 8 bases are a match to TRBD1. The CDR3 sequence is 14 residues long. V lost 3 bases, J lost 4 bases, and 5 bases stayed unmatched. CDR1 and CDR2 (germline): SGHKS, YYEKEE (reference sequence). The CDR3 is CASSSQGASTEAFF. The CDR3 nucleotides are TGTGCCAGCAGCTCGCAGGGGGCTAGCACTGAAGCTTTCTTT.

The rearrangement links TRBV5-1 to TRBJ2-7; TRBD1 agrees at 10 bases. The trim removed 4 bases at V and 5 bases at J, leaving 3 bases unmatched. This CDR3 contains 13 residues. The germline V gene encodes CDR1 SGHRS and CDR2 YFSETQ. CDR3 coding DNA: TGCGCCAGCAGCCCCGACAGGGGGCACGAGCAGTACTTC. Encoded protein: CASSPDRGHEQYF.

This clone was seen a single time. This chain joins TRBV19 and TRBJ1-5; 7 bases are a match to TRBD1. The CDR3 loop spans 16 amino acids. The germline V gene has CDR1 LNHDA and CDR2 SQIVND (reference sequence). The junction had 12 bases not matched to a gene; V was cut back by 10 bases and J by 0 bases. The CDR3 DNA follows: TGTGCCACCCGACAGGGTTCCGCATCTAGCAATCAGCCCCAGCATTTT. This translates into CATRQGSASSNQPQHF.

The chain uses TRBV19 and TRBJ2-3, with D possibly matching TRBD2 (7 bases). The CDR3 runs 16 residues. The germline V and J ends were trimmed by 6 bases and 4 bases, with 20 bases remaining between them. Looked up from germline, CDR1 is LNHDA and CDR2 is SQIVND (reference sequence). The DNA for the CDR3 is TGTGCCAGTAGAATCAGAGGGGGGGAGAAGGCAGATACGCAGTATTTT. Residues: CASRIRGGEKADTQYF.